This T cell receptor beta chain is drawn from a study of T-cell reconstitution after alpha-beta-depleted transplantation in children. As for this clonotype: Its antigen is currently unknown.

Broader study findings: T cells produced anew were the main source of T-cell counts and diversity one year after transplant. At around two months after transplant, the alpha-beta T cells were reportedly derived from several hundred expanded clones that came from non-depleted graft cells. In some patients, recipient T cells and intrathymic progenitors surviving conditioning explained high day-60 diversity.

This CDR3 is built from 16 residues. The V gene end was trimmed by 0 bases and the J gene end by 7 bases; junction bases not matched to a gene: 8. The V gene's germline CDR1 is SGDLS and CDR2 YYNGEE. As it was prepared, the TCRbeta library received unique molecular identifiers. TCRdb re-analysed the PCR reads in MiXCR, keeping a single row per CDR3 protein. Of about 300,000 distinct CDR3 sequences listed, around 10% are singletons. Material: PBMCs, obtained before TCRalphabeta/CD19-depleted stem cell transplant. The TCR comes from a boy in the first two years of life with acute myeloid leukemia, due to receive a stem cell transplant. The chain employs TRBV9 and TRBJ2-1, with 9 positions matching TRBD2. The chain's CDR3 is CASSVDGGGAVNEQFF. The DNA of the CDR3 is TGTGCCAGCAGCGTAGACGGCGGGGGGGCCGTAAATGAGCAGTTCTTC.